Sequencing of this TCR beta chain was carried out in a study of blood T cell repertoires in COVID-19. Original methodology: Reference gene primer amplification gave nucleated cell count estimates. The table came from immunoSEQ multiplex PCR; TCRdb's copy has only in-frame clones and leaves some out. V and J calls and clone size come straight from that table; D and trimming were deduced from the DNA. The table records hundreds of thousands of clones, roughly 80% of them present only once. CDR1 and CDR2 (germline): SGHRS, YFSETQ. With 1 base removed from V and 4 bases from J, the gap between germline ends came to 8 bases. CDR3 length: 13 residues.

The TCR originated in a woman older than 75 with acute or convalescent COVID-19. The chain carries TRBV5-1 and TRBJ2-5; D ambiguous. The source material was peripheral blood. As DNA, the CDR3 is TGCGCCAGCAGCTTGAACAGACGAGAGACCCAGTACTTC. Encoded protein: CASSLNRRETQYF.